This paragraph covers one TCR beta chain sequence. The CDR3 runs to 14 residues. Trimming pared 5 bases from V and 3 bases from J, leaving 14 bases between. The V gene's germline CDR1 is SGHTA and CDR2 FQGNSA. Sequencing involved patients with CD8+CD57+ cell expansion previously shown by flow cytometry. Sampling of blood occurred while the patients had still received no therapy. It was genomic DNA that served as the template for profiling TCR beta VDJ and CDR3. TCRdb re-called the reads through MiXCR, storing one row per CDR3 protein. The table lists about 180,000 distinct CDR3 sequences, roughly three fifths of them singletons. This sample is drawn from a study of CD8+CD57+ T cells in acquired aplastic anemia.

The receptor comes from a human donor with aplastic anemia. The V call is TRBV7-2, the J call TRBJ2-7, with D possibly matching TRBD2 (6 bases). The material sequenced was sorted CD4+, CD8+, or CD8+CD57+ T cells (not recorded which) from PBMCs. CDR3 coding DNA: TGTGCCAGCAGCCCGGGGGTGAAGGGCTACGAGCAGTACTTC. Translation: CASSPGVKGYEQYF.